Described below is a single T cell receptor beta chain sequence and its context. Its target is not known. There are 21 residues in the CDR3. Losses at the gene ends were 3 bases for V and 0 bases for J; bases not matched to a gene: 13. Germline V CDR1 and CDR2: SGHRS, YFSETQ. Sequencing was performed with immunoSEQ multiplex PCR; in TCRdb, only in-frame clones are kept and a portion is missing. Here the sample spans roughly 120,000 clones, more than 70% being singletons. This sample was included in a study of cytomegalovirus exposure and HLA in healthy donors. Study as a whole: Later, an analysis reported that the 100 to 150 validation repertoires had used the same platform as the 550 to 750 first-cohort repertoires.

Study observations and caveats: Per published reports, the classifier diagnosed cytomegalovirus status with high specificity and sensitivity. A few CMV-associated chains were confirmed in vitro to be specific for CMV antigens. Cytomegalovirus-associated TCR beta chains were listed, numbering 164.

The receptor was isolated from a man between 18 and 29 years old in good health and CMV-seronegative. Sequenced input: PBMCs. The chain combines TRBV5-1 with TRBJ2-1; the match to TRBD2 covers 15 bases. The CDR3 loop reads CASSSPGLAGGPQSSYNEQFF. CDR3 nucleotide sequence: TGCGCCAGCAGCTCGCCGGGACTAGCGGGAGGCCCCCAGAGCTCCTACAATGAGCAGTTCTTC. Full variable domain (missing parts from reference TRBV5-1 and TRBJ2-1): KAGVTQTPRYLIKTRGQQVTLSCSPISGHRSVSWYQQTPGQGLQFLFEYFSETQRNKGNFPGRFSGRQFSNSRSEMNVSTLELGDSALYLCASSSPGLAGGPQSSYNEQFFGPGTRLTVL.